This T cell receptor (beta chain) appears in the sequencing data of a study of blood T cell repertoires in COVID-19. Study summary: COVID-19 samples from acute and convalescent phases originated in the United States, Italy and Spain.

Sequencing was performed with immunoSEQ multiplex PCR; in TCRdb, only in-frame clones are kept and a portion is missing. The table has some 68,000 clones, roughly 90% seen once. The receptor was isolated from a man in his forties with COVID-19, enrolled during active disease. Sequencing was performed on peripheral blood.

The CDR3 spells CSTRQGETQYF. The CDR3 DNA is TGCAGCACTCGTCAGGGGGAGACCCAGTACTTC. The chain employs TRBV20-1 and TRBJ2-5; TRBD1 is a possible D gene (6 bases). This CDR3 contains 11 residues. Germline V CDR1 and CDR2: DFQATT, SNEGSKA (reference sequence).